The next 22 T cell receptor beta chains were all read from a single sample in a study of radiotherapy plus CTLA-4 blockade in lung cancer. The assay was immunoSEQ multiplex PCR, and TCRdb's table has in-frame clones only and misses some. In the table there are 90,000 to 130,000 clones, 70% to 85% of which are singletons. This specimen consisted of peripheral blood, obtained from a patient treated with radiotherapy plus ipilimumab. These receptors all come from a human donor with non-small cell lung cancer that progressed on radiotherapy plus ipilimumab. Some clones in this sample may be carry-over from other donors' samples.

The rearrangement uses TRBV5-1 and TRBJ2-7, with 8 positions matching TRBD1. V gave up 1 base and J gave up 12 bases; unmatched junction bases: 18. CDR1 and CDR2 from the germline V gene are SGHRS and YFSETQ. The CDR3 covers 16 residues. The CDR3 is CASSLSSGQGVTSRYF. Here the CDR3 DNA reads TGCGCCAGCAGCTTGTCCTCCGGACAGGGAGTCACCTCGAGGTACTTC.

CDR3 nucleotide sequence: TGCGCCAGCAGCTTGGGAGCGACAGGAGCGAACACCGGGGAGCTGTTTTTT. This codes for CASSLGATGANTGELFF. The chain recombines TRBV5-1 with TRBJ2-2, with D perhaps TRBD1 (6 bases). V was trimmed by 0 bases and J by 0 bases, leaving 12 bases between them. The germline V gene has CDR1 SGHRS and CDR2 YFSETQ. The CDR3 length is 17 residues.

This clone was counted only a few times. The chain recombines TRBV10-3 with TRBJ1-2, with a possible D match to TRBD1 (6 bases). Trimming took 11 bases from V and 6 from J, leaving 25 bases between them. Germline loops: CDR1 ENHRY, CDR2 SYGVKD. The CDR3 extends over 15 amino acids. The CDR3 DNA reads as TGTGCCGCCGAGGACCCTACAGGGCGTCATCATGGCTACACCTTC. Protein product: CAAEDPTGRHHGYTF.

The V call is TRBV13, the J call TRBJ2-1; 9 nucleotides match TRBD2. This CDR3 contains 15 residues. V lost 5 bases, J lost 8 bases, and 10 bases stayed unmatched. Looked up from germline, CDR1 is PRHDT and CDR2 is FYEKMQ (reference sequence). CDR3 sequence (DNA): TGTGCCAGCAGCCCCCTTGGCGGGGGGGTCCATGAGCAGTTCTTC. Protein product: CASSPLGGGVHEQFF.

This clone was observed a single time. The genes are TRBV4-2 and TRBJ1-6; TRBD1 aligns across 12 bases. Per the germline V gene, CDR1 is LGHNA and CDR2 is YNFKEQ. The CDR3 contains 15 residues. Losses at the gene ends were 0 bases for V and 16 bases for J; bases not matched to a gene: 7. The CDR3 here is CASSQDYGTGGQLHF. For the CDR3, the DNA is TGTGCCAGCAGCCAAGATTATGGGACAGGGGGCCAACTCCACTTT.

This CDR3 reads CASSEAVEQFF. CDR3 nucleotides: TGTGCCAGCAGTGAGGCAGTCGAGCAGTTCTTC. This chain uses TRBV2 with TRBJ2-1; D gene uncertain. In germline, CDR1 is SNHLY, CDR2 FYNNEI. V lost 3 bases to trimming and J lost 10 bases, with 7 bases between them. This CDR3 comprises 11 residues.

The genes are TRBV2 and TRBJ2-1; 14 bases align to TRBD2. The CDR3 sequence is 21 residues long. Germline V gene data show CDR1 as SNHLY and CDR2 as FYNNEI. The junction had 10 bases not matched to a gene; V was cut back by 0 bases and J by 0 bases. For the CDR3, the DNA is TGTGCCAGCAGTGAAGCAACATTTCGGACTAGCGGGGGGAGCTCCTACAATGAGCAGTTCTTC. This sequence encodes CASSEATFRTSGGSSYNEQFF.

This chain's CDR3 is CASSLASPGQGNTEAFF. CDR3 coding DNA: TGCGCCAGCAGCTTGGCATCTCCGGGACAAGGGAACACTGAAGCTTTCTTT. This chain joins TRBV5-1 and TRBJ1-1, with D perhaps matching TRBD1 (6 bases). The CDR3 has 17 residues. The germline V gene encodes CDR1 SGHRS and CDR2 YFSETQ. V lost 0 bases to trimming and J lost 1 base, with 16 bases between them.

The chain is built from TRBV13 and TRBJ2-5; D call uncertain. Trimming shortened V by 5 bases and J by 1 base, and 8 bases separated the two germline ends. The CDR3 is 13 amino acids. Germline CDR1 PRHDT, CDR2 FYEKMQ (reference sequence). The CDR3 reads CASSPNLQETQYF. The CDR3 bases are TGTGCCAGCAGCCCCAACCTCCAAGAGACCCAGTACTTC.

The chain is built from TRBV27 and TRBJ1-4; D is possibly TRBD1 (6 bases). V was cut by 1 base and J by 7 bases, with 19 bases left in between. Germline values: CDR1 MNHEY, CDR2 SMNVEV (reference sequence). This CDR3 comprises 17 residues. CDR3 bases: TGTGCCAGCAGTTTATACTTTGAGGGGGGCGCGGGTGAAAAACTGTTTTTT. It is translated as CASSLYFEGGAGEKLFF.

The chain has TRBV6-4 and TRBJ1-5; D is uncertain. This CDR3 is 16 amino acids long. Trimming took off 9 bases at V and 1 base at J, with 19 bases between the two ends. CDR1 is MRHNA, CDR2 SNTAGT, per germline. The CDR3 reads CARNPGNRKSNQPQHF. In nucleotides, the CDR3 is TGTGCCAGGAACCCCGGGAACCGAAAAAGCAATCAGCCCCAGCATTTT.

This clone showed up just once. CDR3 region: CASSAPGQGGETQYF. CDR3 coding DNA: TGTGCCAGCAGCGCACCGGGACAGGGAGGAGAGACCCAGTACTTC. V usage is TRBV27 and J usage is TRBJ2-5; 9 bases are shared with TRBD1. Germline loops: CDR1 MNHEY, CDR2 SMNVEV (reference sequence). V gave up 6 bases and J gave up 4 bases; unmatched junction bases: 9. This CDR3 contains 15 residues.

The V call is TRBV6-4, the J call TRBJ2-3; tentative D call: TRBD2 (6 bases). CDR1 and CDR2 from the germline V gene are MRHNA and SNTAGT. V was cut by 5 bases and J by 4 bases, with 13 bases left in between. The CDR3 has 14 amino acids. DNA of the CDR3: TGTGCCAGCAGTCCCCAGTGGGGGGCAGATACGCAGTATTTT. This sequence encodes CASSPQWGADTQYF.

The J gene is TRBJ1-1, the V gene TRBV29-1, with D possibly matching TRBD1 (5 bases). CDR3 length equals 13 residues. The germline V and J ends were trimmed by 7 bases and 6 bases, with 18 bases remaining between them. Germline V CDR1 and CDR2: SQVTM, ANQGSEA. The DNA for the CDR3 is TGCAGCGCCCTGATGGGGGTCCTCGCTGAAGCTTTCTTT. This translates into CSALMGVLAEAFF. Drawing the rest from reference TRBV29-1 and TRBJ1-1, the complete variable domain is SAVISQKPSRDICQRGTSLTIQCQVDSQVTMMFWYRQQPGQSLTLIATANQGSEATYESGFVIDKFPISRPNLTFSTLTVSNMSPEDSSIYLCSALMGVLAEAFFGQGTRLTVV.

V and J are TRBV28 and TRBJ1-1; unclear D gene. The CDR3 runs 12 residues. The V end lost 3 bases, the J end lost 10 bases, and 12 bases lay between the germline ends. Germline V gene lookup returns CDR1 MDHEN and CDR2 SYDVKM. CDR3 in amino acids: CASSLDPGGAFF. In nucleotides, the CDR3 is TGTGCCAGCAGTTTGGACCCTGGTGGAGCTTTCTTT.

The chain has TRBV6-1 and TRBJ2-2; possible D gene TRBD2, 7 bases. Germline CDR1 reads MNHNS; CDR2 reads SASEGT. The CDR3 covers 12 residues. V was pared by 8 bases and J by 6 bases, with 10 bases between. CDR3 residues: CASGGAAGELFF. CDR3 bases: TGTGCCAGCGGGGGGGCTGCCGGGGAGCTGTTTTTT.

This chain uses TRBV27 with TRBJ2-2; D perhaps matches TRBD2 (7 bases). CDR3 length: 17 amino acids. V lost 2 bases and J lost 0, with 13 bases in between. CDR1 MNHEY and CDR2 SMNVEV come from the germline V gene (reference sequence). CDR3 region: CASSLTGGLSNTGELFF. DNA of the CDR3: TGTGCCAGCAGTTTAACGGGGGGCCTTTCGAACACCGGGGAGCTGTTTTTT.

V is TRBV7-3 and J is TRBJ1-2; weak D call: TRBD1 (6 bases). The germline gives CDR1 SGHTA, CDR2 FQGTGA. The V and J ends lost 0 bases and 8 bases respectively, with 19 bases between them. The CDR3 sequence is 16 residues long. CDR3 sequence reads: CASSLTPAQGSEGYTF. DNA for the CDR3: TGTGCCAGCAGCTTAACTCCCGCACAGGGATCAGAGGGCTACACCTTC.

The V gene is TRBV28, the J gene TRBJ1-6; D uncertain. V was pared by 5 bases and J by 2 bases, with 16 bases between. The CDR3 has 17 residues. Germline V lookup: CDR1 MDHEN, CDR2 SYDVKM. CDR3 nucleotide sequence: TGTGCCAGCAGTAACCTACAGCGAGGGACCTATAATTCACCCCTCCACTTT. It yields the protein CASSNLQRGTYNSPLHF.

V gene TRBV11-3 combines with J gene TRBJ2-3; possibly TRBD2 for D (6 bases). This CDR3 is 16 amino acids long. The V and J ends lost 3 bases and 0 bases respectively, with 13 bases between them. The germline V gene has CDR1 SGHNT and CDR2 YENEEA. The CDR3 DNA sequence: TGTGCCAGCAGCTTTGGACGGGGGTACAGCACAGATACGCAGTATTTT. Its protein is CASSFGRGYSTDTQYF.

V usage is TRBV4-3 and J usage is TRBJ2-3, with 8 nucleotides matching TRBD2. Germline V gives CDR1 LGHNA, CDR2 YSLEER. Trimming took 4 bases from V and 3 from J; bases not matched to a gene: 15. The CDR3 has 18 amino acids. The CDR3 reads CASSPKVRGGSETDTQYF. In nucleotides, the CDR3 is TGCGCCAGCAGCCCCAAAGTCCGCGGGGGGTCAGAGACAGATACGCAGTATTTT.

The chain recombines TRBV10-1 with TRBJ1-4, with a weak D call TRBD1 (5 bases). This CDR3 contains 17 residues. Trimming left V 2 bases short and J 0 bases short, with 13 bases between. CDR1 is WNHNN and CDR2 is SYGVQD in the germline V gene (reference sequence). CDR3 coding DNA: TGCGCCAGCAGTGAGGCGTTAATGGGGGCAACTAATGAAAAACTGTTTTTT. Its protein is CASSEALMGATNEKLFF.